This T cell receptor (beta chain) appears in the sequencing data of a study of blood T cell repertoires in COVID-19. Study summary: COVID-19 samples from acute and convalescent phases originated in the United States, Italy and Spain.

Authors' processing steps: Reference gene primers were amplified, and this amplification served to estimate nucleated cell counts. Clones were sequenced by immunoSEQ multiplex PCR, and TCRdb holds only the in-frame ones, with some missing. V and J calls and clone size follow that table, whereas D and trimming were derived from the DNA. The table shows under 100,000 clones, with about four fifths occurring only once. This CDR3 is built from 12 residues. Germline CDR1 is KGHSH and CDR2 is LQKENI. Trimming took 0 bases from V and 9 from J, leaving 7 bases between them. The chain has TRBV18 and TRBJ2-3; no reliable D call. The sequenced sample was peripheral blood. This sequence was found in a woman in her 70s with acute or convalescent COVID-19. In nucleotides, the CDR3 is TGTGCCAGCTCACCACCTTTCCGGACGCAGTATTTT. Translating it yields CASSPPFRTQYF.